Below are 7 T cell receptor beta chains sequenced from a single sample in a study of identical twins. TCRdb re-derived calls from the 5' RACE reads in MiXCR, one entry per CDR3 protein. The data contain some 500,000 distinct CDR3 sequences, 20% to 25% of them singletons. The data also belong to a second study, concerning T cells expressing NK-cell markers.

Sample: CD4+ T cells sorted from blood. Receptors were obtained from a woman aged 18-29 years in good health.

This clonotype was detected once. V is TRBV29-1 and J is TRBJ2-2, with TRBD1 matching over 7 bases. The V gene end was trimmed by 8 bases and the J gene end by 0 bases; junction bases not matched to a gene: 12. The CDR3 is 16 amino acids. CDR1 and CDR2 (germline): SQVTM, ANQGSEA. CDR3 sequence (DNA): TGCAGCATTAGACAGGGCGCGATGTCGAACACCGGGGAGCTGTTTTTT. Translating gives CSIRQGAMSNTGELFF.

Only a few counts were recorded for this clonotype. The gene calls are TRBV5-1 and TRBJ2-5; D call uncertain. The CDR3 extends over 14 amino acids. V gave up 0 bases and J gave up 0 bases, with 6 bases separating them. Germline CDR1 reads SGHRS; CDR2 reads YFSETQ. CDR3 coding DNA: TGCGCCAGCAGCTTGGATGGACACCAAGAGACCCAGTACTTC. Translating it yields CASSLDGHQETQYF.

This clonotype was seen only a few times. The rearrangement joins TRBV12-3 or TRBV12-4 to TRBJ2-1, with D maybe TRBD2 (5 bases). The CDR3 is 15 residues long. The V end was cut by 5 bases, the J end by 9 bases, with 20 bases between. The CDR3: CASSPEGEGRTEQFF. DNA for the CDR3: TGTGCCAGCAGTCCCGAGGGAGAGGGCCGAACTGAGCAGTTCTTC.

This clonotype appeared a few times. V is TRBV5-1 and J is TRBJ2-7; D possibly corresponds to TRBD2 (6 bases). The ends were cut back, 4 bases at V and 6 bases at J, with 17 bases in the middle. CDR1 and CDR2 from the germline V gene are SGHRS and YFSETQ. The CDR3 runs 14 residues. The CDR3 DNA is TGCGCCAGCAGCCCAGGGACTTTAGGAAGCGAGCAGTACTTC. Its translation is CASSPGTLGSEQYF.

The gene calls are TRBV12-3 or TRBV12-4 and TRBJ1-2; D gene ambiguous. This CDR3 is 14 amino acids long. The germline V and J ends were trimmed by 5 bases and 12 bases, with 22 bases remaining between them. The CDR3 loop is CASSIVGSTKGHTF. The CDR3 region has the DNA TGTGCCAGCAGTATTGTTGGCAGTACAAAAGGCCACACCTTC.

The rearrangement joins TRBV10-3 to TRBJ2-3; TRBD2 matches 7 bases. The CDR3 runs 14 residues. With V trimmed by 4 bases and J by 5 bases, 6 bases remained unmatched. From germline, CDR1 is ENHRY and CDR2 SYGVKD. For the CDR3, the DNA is TGTGCCATCAGTGTTGGCGGGAGAGGAGATACGCAGTATTTT. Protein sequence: CAISVGGRGDTQYF.

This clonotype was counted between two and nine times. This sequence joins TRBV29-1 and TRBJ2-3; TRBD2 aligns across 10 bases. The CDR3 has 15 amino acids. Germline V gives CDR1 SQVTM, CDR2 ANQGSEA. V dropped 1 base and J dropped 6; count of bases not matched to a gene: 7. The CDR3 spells CSVEVSGRAWDTQYF. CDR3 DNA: TGCAGCGTTGAAGTGAGCGGGAGGGCCTGGGATACGCAGTATTTT.